The rows below give T cell receptor beta chains drawn from one sample of a study of cytomegalovirus exposure and HLA in healthy donors. Here immunoSEQ multiplex PCR was the method, and the copy in TCRdb shows in-frame clones only, minus some. This sample has about 150,000 clones; about 80% occur once, and the top ten carry roughly 1.4%. The specimen was PBMCs. The receptor source for this set is a man aged 35-49 years in good health and CMV-seronegative. CDR3s include the opening cysteine and the closing phenylalanine or tryptophan. The order of the fields is J gene, D gene, V gene, clone size, CDR3 DNA, CDR3 protein. D genes are given only for firm matches. Expanded clones get a size class; other rows say once, few or many, or leave the size out.

>TRBJ2-4|NA|TRBV27|NA
TGTGCCAGCACCCGGGACATTCGTTCCCTAGCCAAAAACAGTCAGTACTTC
CASTRDIRSLAKNSQYF
>TRBJ1-1|NA|TRBV20-1|NA
TGCAGTGCTACGATGGGGCCTGAAGCTTTCTTT
CSATMGPEAFF
>TRBJ2-3|TRBD2|TRBV5-6|few
TGTGCCAGCAGCTCTGGACTAGGCGGCACAGATACGCAGTATTTT
CASSSGLGGTDTQYF
>TRBJ1-1|NA|TRBV19|NA
TGTGCCAGTAGTCGGCGGGGTACTGAAGCTTTCTTT
CASSRRGTEAFF
>TRBJ2-5|TRBD2|TRBV5-4|NA
TGTGCCGTTTCCTCGGGCCTAGCGGGAGGTTACGTAGAGACCCAGTACTTC
CAVSSGLAGGYVETQYF
>TRBJ2-1|TRBD1|TRBV6-1|NA
TGTGCCAGCAGTGGGGTACCGGACAGGGACAATGAGCAGTTCTTC
CASSGVPDRDNEQFF
>TRBJ2-1|TRBD2|TRBV18|NA
TGTGCCAGCTCACTTGCGACTAGCTCCCACTCCTACAATGAGCAGTTCTTC
CASSLATSSHSYNEQFF
>TRBJ2-5|NA|TRBV7-3|NA
TGTGCCAGCAGCTTGGCAGGGCGGCAAGAGACCCAGTACTTC
CASSLAGRQETQYF
>TRBJ1-2|TRBD1|TRBV4-1|NA
TGCGCCAGCAGCCGGGCACAGGGGATGGGCGCTAACTATGGCTACACCTTC
CASSRAQGMGANYGYTF
>TRBJ1-5|NA|TRBV7-2|NA
TGTGCCAGCAGTACAGTCTATAGCAATCAGCCCCAGCATTTT
CASSTVYSNQPQHF
>TRBJ1-2|NA|TRBV4-1|few
TGCGCCAGCAGCCCTTCCTCGGGACAAACCTATGGCTACACCTTC
CASSPSSGQTYGYTF
>TRBJ1-5|NA|TRBV19|NA
TGTGCCAGCAGAACGGGGGGCACGAGCAATCAGCCCCAGCATTTT
CASRTGGTSNQPQHF
>TRBJ2-7|NA|TRBV5-5|NA
TGTGCCAGCAGCCTCGGTGGGCCTTGGGAGCAGTACTTC
CASSLGGPWEQYF
>TRBJ1-5|TRBD1|TRBV18|NA
TGTGCCAGCTCACAGGACAGGGGTAACAATCAGCCCCAGCATTTT
CASSQDRGNNQPQHF
>TRBJ1-5|TRBD1|TRBV30|NA
TGTGCCTGGAGTCCCTTCGTAGGGACAGGGGGCGAGCCCCAGCATTTT
CAWSPFVGTGGEPQHF
>TRBJ2-5|NA|TRBV7-9|few
TGTGCCAGCAGCTTAGCGGGTCTCCGGGGGACCCAGTACTTC
CASSLAGLRGTQYF
>TRBJ1-1|NA|TRBV5-1|NA
TGCGCCAGCAGTCGGGAGAATTCCGCAGCTTTCTTT
CASSRENSAAFF
>TRBJ1-2|NA|TRBV4-1|NA
TGCGCCAGCAGCCAAGAATCAGTCGGACAGCGTTTGCGGGGCTACACCTTC
CASSQESVGQRLRGYTF
>TRBJ2-1|NA|TRBV5-4|NA
TGTGCCAGCAGCCCGGCTAGCTCCTACAATGAGCAGTTCTTC
CASSPASSYNEQFF
>TRBJ2-2|NA|TRBV5-1|NA
TGCGCCAGCAGCGTGACAGGAAAAGGCGGGGAGCTGTTTTTT
CASSVTGKGGELFF
>TRBJ2-3|NA|TRBV15|NA
TGTGCCACCAGCTTAGGCGGAACAGATACGCAGTATTTT
CATSLGGTDTQYF
>TRBJ1-2|NA|TRBV7-2|NA
TGTGCCAGCAGCTCAAGACAGACCTACTATGGCTACACCTTC
CASSSRQTYYGYTF
>TRBJ2-7|NA|TRBV28|NA
TGTGCCAGCAGTTTGCGCTACGAGCAGTACTTC
CASSLRYEQYF
>TRBJ2-5|NA|TRBV7-2|NA
TGTGCCAGCAGGCAAGCATCGGCCCAGTACTTC
CASRQASAQYF
>TRBJ1-1|TRBD1|TRBV5-1|once
TGCGCCAGCAGCCTAGGACAGGGGAGGGGCATGAACACTGAAGCTTTCTTT
CASSLGQGRGMNTEAFF
>TRBJ2-7|NA|TRBV29-1|NA
TGCAGCGTTGTTCACAGCTACTCCTACGAGCAGTACTTC
CSVVHSYSYEQYF
>TRBJ2-2|TRBD2|TRBV5-1|few
TGCGCCAGCAGCGGGGAGGGGACTAGCGGCGGGGAGCTGTTTTTT
CASSGEGTSGGELFF
>TRBJ2-1|NA|TRBV6-5|NA
TGTGCCAGCAAGATAGGGGGAGGGCCGAGGAATGAGCAGTTCTTC
CASKIGGGPRNEQFF
>TRBJ1-3|TRBD1|TRBV12-5|once
TGTGCTAGTGGTTTGGACAGGGGGAACACCATATATTTT
CASGLDRGNTIYF
>TRBJ2-5|TRBD1|TRBV30|NA
TGTGCCTGGAGATTCCGGGACAGGGTTAGACAGACCCAGTACTTC
CAWRFRDRVRQTQYF
>TRBJ2-4|NA|TRBV14|once
TGTGCCAGCAGCCAAGGACGGGGTATGGGAAACATTCAGTACTTC
CASSQGRGMGNIQYF
>TRBJ2-7|TRBD2|TRBV19|once
TGTGCCAGTAGTTTTGCGGGAGGATACGAGCAGTACTTC
CASSFAGGYEQYF
>TRBJ2-7|TRBD2|TRBV5-4|NA
TGTGCCAGCAGCCCGGTGGGGGGGGTAACGACCTACGAGCAGTACTTC
CASSPVGGVTTYEQYF
>TRBJ1-3|NA|TRBV29-1|once
TGCAGCGCGGACACGCCTGGAAACACCATATACTTT
CSADTPGNTIYF
>TRBJ2-3|TRBD2|TRBV25-1|NA
TGTGCCAGCAGTGAATGGGCTAGCGGTACTAGCACAGATACGCAGTATTTT
CASSEWASGTSTDTQYF
>TRBJ2-5|NA|TRBV9|once
TGTGCCAGCAGGCCGGGAAGGGTAAGCCTGGAGACCCAGTACTTC
CASRPGRVSLETQYF
>TRBJ1-3|NA|TRBV6-1|NA
TGTGCCAGCAGCAGCGGGGTGGGTGGTGGAAACACCATATATTTT
CASSSGVGGGNTIYF
>TRBJ2-1|NA|TRBV19|NA
TGTGCCAGTAGTAGATATGGGCTAACCAGCTCCTACAATGAGCAGTTCTTC
CASSRYGLTSSYNEQFF
>TRBJ1-3|NA|TRBV7-2|NA
TGTGCCAGCAGCTTTAGCGGTACCGCTAGCTCTGGAAACACCATATATTTT
CASSFSGTASSGNTIYF
>TRBJ1-6|TRBD1|TRBV7-2|NA
TGTGCCAGCAGCAGGGGACAGGGAAATTTTTCACCCCTCCACTTT
CASSRGQGNFSPLHF
>TRBJ2-1|TRBD2|TRBV4-2|NA
TGTGCCAGCAGCCCCTTAGCGGGAGGTAATGAGCAGTTCTTC
CASSPLAGGNEQFF
>TRBJ2-7|NA|TRBV18|NA
TGTGCCAGCTCACCACGGAGATCCTCCTACGAGCAGTACTTC
CASSPRRSSYEQYF
>TRBJ1-2|NA|TRBV4-2|few
TGTGCCAGCAGCCAAGATCAGGGCGGCTACACCTTC
CASSQDQGGYTF
>TRBJ2-7|TRBD2|TRBV5-1|NA
TGCGCCAGCAGCTTCTCGGGGGGCTACGAGCAGTACTTC
CASSFSGGYEQYF
>TRBJ1-2|TRBD1|TRBV7-9|NA
TGTTCCAGCAGCCCCGGGACAGGGGGGGTGAGGAATGGCTACACCTTC
CSSSPGTGGVRNGYTF
>TRBJ2-3|NA|TRBV7-2|few
TGTGCCAGCAGCTTGAGACTAGGCGGACCTAGCACAGATACGCAGTATTTT
CASSLRLGGPSTDTQYF
>TRBJ2-1|TRBD1|TRBV12-5|NA
TGTGCTAGCCGAGACCAGGGGGCGGTCAATGAGCAGTTCTTC
CASRDQGAVNEQFF
>TRBJ1-5|NA|TRBV18|NA
TGTGCCAGCTCACCCGAGGTCAATCAGCCCCAGCATTTT
CASSPEVNQPQHF
>TRBJ2-3|NA|TRBV20-1|NA
TGCAGTGGTAAGATCCAGGATACGCAGTATTTT
CSGKIQDTQYF
>TRBJ2-5|TRBD2|TRBV5-4|once
TGTGCCAGCAGCTTGGTGTATGCGGGAGGGGGGGAGACCCAGTACTTC
CASSLVYAGGGETQYF
>TRBJ2-5|NA|TRBV2|NA
TGTGCCAGTGGGGACATACCAGAGACCCAGTACTTC
CASGDIPETQYF
>TRBJ2-5|TRBD1|TRBV7-7|NA
TGTGCCAGCAGCGAAGAAGAGAAACAGGGGGCATGGAGACGGGAGTGGGAGACCCAGTACTTC
CASSEEEKQGAWRREWETQYF
>TRBJ2-7|NA|TRBV6-6|NA
TGTGCCAGCAGTCCCCCACCGGGACATACCTCCTACGAGCAGTACTTC
CASSPPPGHTSYEQYF
>TRBJ2-7|TRBD2|TRBV5-4|NA
TGTGCCAGCAGCTTAGGACTAGCGGGAGGGCCTGGCGAGCAGTACTTC
CASSLGLAGGPGEQYF
>TRBJ1-1|NA|TRBV27|NA
TGTGCCAGCGGAAGGGCCCGGGGCACTGAAGCTTTCTTT
CASGRARGTEAFF
>TRBJ2-5|TRBD2|TRBV19|few
TGTGCCAGTAGAGAGCGGGAGGGGAGAGAGACCCAGTACTTC
CASREREGRETQYF
>TRBJ2-7|NA|TRBV6-5|NA
TGTGCCAGCAGTTACACCAGCGGGCAAGCCGCGGAGCAGTACTTC
CASSYTSGQAAEQYF
>TRBJ1-5|TRBD1|TRBV18|NA
TGTGCCAGCTCACCGAGCGAGGGGGCCGGGCAGCCCCAGCATTTT
CASSPSEGAGQPQHF
>TRBJ2-7|TRBD2|TRBV2|medium-sized
TGTGCCAGCAGTGGCGGGAGGGGCAACGAGCAGTACTTC
CASSGGRGNEQYF